The T cell receptor (beta chain) described here comes from a study of blood T cell repertoires in COVID-19. Turning to the study itself: The analysed material was cDNA or gDNA that came from T cells, B-cell-depleted T cells, or PBMCs.

TCRdb's copy holds only in-frame clones and misses some; the assay was immunoSEQ multiplex PCR. The sample shows 130,000 or so clones, 75% to 85% of them seen only once. Trimming cost V 4 bases and J 0 bases; bases outside gene matches: 3. CDR3 size: 15 residues. Germline V gene lookup returns CDR1 SGHRS and CDR2 YFSETQ. The TCR sequence derives from a human donor in a cohort sampled during active COVID-19. The sequencing input was peripheral blood. The chain uses TRBV5-1 and TRBJ1-4, with 7 bases aligning to TRBD1. The CDR3 DNA reads as TGCGCCAGCAGCGCAGGGGGTGCAACTAATGAAAAACTGTTTTTT. It yields the protein CASSAGGATNEKLFF.